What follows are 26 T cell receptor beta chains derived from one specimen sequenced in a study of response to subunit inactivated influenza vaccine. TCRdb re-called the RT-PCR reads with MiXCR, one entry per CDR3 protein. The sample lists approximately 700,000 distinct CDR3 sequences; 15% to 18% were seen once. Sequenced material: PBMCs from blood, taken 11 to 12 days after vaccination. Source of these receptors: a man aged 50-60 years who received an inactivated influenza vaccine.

The CDR3 reads CSASAGPSYNEQFF. For the CDR3, the DNA is TGCAGTGCTAGTGCTGGGCCCTCCTACAATGAGCAGTTCTTC. The chain employs TRBV20-1 and TRBJ2-1; no reliable D call. Germline CDR1 is DFQATT and CDR2 is SNEGSKA (reference sequence). Trimming left V 3 bases short and J 0 bases short, with 9 bases between. The CDR3 has 14 amino acids.

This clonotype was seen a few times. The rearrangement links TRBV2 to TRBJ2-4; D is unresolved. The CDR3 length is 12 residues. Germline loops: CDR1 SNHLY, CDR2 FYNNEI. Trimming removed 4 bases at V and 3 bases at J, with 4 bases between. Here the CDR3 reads CASSGDKNIQYF. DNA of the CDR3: TGTGCCAGCAGTGGGGACAAAAACATTCAGTACTTC. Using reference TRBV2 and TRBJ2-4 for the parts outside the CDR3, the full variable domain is EPEVTQTPSHQVTQMGQEVILRCVPISNHLYFYWYRQILGQKVEFLVSFYNNEISEKSEIFDDQFSVERPDGSNFTLKIRSTKLEDSAMYFCASSGDKNIQYFGAGTRLSVL.

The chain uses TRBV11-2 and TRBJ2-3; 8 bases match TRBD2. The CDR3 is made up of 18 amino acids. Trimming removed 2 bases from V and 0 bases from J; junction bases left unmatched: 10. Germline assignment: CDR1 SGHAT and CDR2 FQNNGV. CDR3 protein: CASSLLGRREASTDTQYF. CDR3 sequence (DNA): TGTGCCAGCAGCTTATTAGGGAGGCGGGAGGCTAGCACAGATACGCAGTATTTT. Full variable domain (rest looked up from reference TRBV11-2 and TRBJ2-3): EAGVAQSPRYKIIEKRQSVAFWCNPISGHATLYWYQQILGQGPKLLIQFQNNGVVDDSQLPKDRFSAERLKGVDSTLKIQPAKLEDSAVYLCASSLLGRREASTDTQYFGPGTRLTVL.

CDR3 sequence reads: CASRRQGLADTQYF. CDR3 DNA sequence: TGTGCCAGCAGGCGACAGGGATTGGCAGATACGCAGTATTTT. The chain combines TRBV7-2 with TRBJ2-3; 7 nucleotides line up with TRBD1. Trimming cost V 6 bases and J 4 bases; bases outside gene matches: 7. Germline V gene data show CDR1 as SGHTA and CDR2 as FQGNSA. The CDR3 consists of 14 residues.

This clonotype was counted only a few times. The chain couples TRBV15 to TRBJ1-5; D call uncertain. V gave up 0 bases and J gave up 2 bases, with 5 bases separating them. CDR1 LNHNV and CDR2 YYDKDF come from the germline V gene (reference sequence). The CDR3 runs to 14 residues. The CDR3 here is CATSRERGNQPQHF. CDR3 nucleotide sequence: TGTGCCACCAGCAGAGAAAGGGGCAATCAGCCCCAGCATTTT.

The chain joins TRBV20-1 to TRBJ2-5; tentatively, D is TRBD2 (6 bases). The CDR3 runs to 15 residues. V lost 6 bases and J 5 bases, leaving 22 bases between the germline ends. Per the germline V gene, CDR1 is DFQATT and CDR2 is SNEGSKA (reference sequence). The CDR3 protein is CSALHGRLPRETQYF. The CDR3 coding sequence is TGCAGTGCCCTCCACGGGAGACTACCCCGGGAGACCCAGTACTTC.

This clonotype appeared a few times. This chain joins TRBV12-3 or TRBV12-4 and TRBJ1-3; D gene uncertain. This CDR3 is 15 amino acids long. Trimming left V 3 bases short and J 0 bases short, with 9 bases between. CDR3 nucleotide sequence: TGTGCCAGCAGTTTCGGCATTAACTCTGGAAACACCATATATTTT. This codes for CASSFGINSGNTIYF.

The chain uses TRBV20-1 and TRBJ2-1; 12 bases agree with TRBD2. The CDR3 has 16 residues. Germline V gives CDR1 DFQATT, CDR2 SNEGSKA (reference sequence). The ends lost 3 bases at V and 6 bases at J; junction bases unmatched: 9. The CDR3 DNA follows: TGCAGTGCTAGGTCGCGAGGACTAGCGGGGACCAATGAGCAGTTCTTC. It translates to CSARSRGLAGTNEQFF.

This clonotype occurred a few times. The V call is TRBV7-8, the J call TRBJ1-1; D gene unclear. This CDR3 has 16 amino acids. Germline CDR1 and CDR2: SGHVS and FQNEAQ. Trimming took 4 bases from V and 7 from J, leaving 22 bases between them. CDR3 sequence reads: CASSSVGWDLTYEAFF. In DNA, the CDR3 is TGTGCCAGCAGCTCCGTGGGGTGGGATTTGACATATGAAGCTTTCTTT.

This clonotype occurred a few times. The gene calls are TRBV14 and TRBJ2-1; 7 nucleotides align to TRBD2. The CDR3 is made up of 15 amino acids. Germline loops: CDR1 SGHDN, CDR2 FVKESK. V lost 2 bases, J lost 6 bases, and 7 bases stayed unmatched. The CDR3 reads CASSQFGLGSNEQFF. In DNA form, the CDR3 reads TGTGCCAGCAGCCAATTTGGACTAGGTAGCAATGAGCAGTTCTTC.

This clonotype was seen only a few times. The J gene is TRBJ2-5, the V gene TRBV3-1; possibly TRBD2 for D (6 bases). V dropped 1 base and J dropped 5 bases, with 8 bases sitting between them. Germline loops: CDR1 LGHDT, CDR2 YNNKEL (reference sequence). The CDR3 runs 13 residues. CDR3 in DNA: TGTGCCAGCAGCCAAGGGAGGGTCGAGACCCAGTACTTC. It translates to CASSQGRVETQYF.

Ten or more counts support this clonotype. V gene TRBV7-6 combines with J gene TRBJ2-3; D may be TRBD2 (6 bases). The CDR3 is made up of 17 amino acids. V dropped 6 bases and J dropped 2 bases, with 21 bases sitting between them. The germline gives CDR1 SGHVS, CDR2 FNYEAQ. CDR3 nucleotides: TGTGCCAGCAGAAAGCTAGCGATGGTTGGGTACACAGATACGCAGTATTTT. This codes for CASRKLAMVGYTDTQYF.

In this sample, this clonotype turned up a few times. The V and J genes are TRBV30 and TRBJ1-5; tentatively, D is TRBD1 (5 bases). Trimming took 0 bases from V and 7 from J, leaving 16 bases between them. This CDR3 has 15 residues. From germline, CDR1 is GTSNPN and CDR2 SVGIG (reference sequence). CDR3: CAWSVLGDSGQPQHF. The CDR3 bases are TGTGCCTGGAGTGTATTAGGGGACTCTGGACAGCCCCAGCATTTT. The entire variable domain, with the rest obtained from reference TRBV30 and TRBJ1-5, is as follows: SQTIHQWPATLVQPVGSPLSLECTVEGTSNPNLYWYRQAAGRGLQLLFYSVGIGQISSEVPQNLSASRPQDRQFILSSKKLLLSDSGFYLCAWSVLGDSGQPQHFGDGTRLSIL.

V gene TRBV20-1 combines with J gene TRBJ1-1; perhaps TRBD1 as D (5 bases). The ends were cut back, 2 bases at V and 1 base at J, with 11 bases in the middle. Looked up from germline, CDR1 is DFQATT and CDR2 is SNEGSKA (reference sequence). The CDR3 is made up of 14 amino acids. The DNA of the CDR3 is TGCAGTGCTAGAACGGGAGGGGCGAACACTGAAGCTTTCTTT. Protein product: CSARTGGANTEAFF.

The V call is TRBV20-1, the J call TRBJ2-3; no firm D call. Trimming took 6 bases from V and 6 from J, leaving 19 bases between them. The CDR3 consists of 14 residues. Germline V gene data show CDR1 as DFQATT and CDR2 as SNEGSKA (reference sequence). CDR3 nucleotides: TGCAGTGCCACCCAGAGTTTAGGGAAGGATACGCAGTATTTT. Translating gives CSATQSLGKDTQYF.

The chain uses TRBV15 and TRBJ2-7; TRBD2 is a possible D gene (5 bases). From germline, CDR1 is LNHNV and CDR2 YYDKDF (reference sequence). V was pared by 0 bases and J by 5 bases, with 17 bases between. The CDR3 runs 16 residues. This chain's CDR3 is CATSRDFAGGSDEQYF. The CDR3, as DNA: TGTGCCACCAGCAGAGATTTCGCAGGTGGGAGTGACGAGCAGTACTTC.

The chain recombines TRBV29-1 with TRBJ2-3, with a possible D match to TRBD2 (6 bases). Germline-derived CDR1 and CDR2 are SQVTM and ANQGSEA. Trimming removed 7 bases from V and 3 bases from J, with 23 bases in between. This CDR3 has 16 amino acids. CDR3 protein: CSGSDPDYTLTDTQYF. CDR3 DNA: TGCAGCGGGTCCGACCCGGACTACACCCTGACAGATACGCAGTATTTT.

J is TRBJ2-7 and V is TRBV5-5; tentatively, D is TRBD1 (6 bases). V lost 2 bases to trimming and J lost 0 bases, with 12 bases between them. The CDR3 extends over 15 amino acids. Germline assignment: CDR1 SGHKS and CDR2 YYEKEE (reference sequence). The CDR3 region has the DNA TGTGCCAGCAGCTTTTTGGACAGCCTCTCCTACGAGCAGTACTTC. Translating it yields CASSFLDSLSYEQYF.

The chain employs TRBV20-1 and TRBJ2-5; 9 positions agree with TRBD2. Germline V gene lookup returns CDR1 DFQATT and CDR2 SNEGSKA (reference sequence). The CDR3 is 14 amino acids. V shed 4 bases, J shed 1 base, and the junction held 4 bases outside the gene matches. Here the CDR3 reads CSATRAGGQETQYF. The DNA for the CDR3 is TGCAGTGCTACCCGAGCGGGAGGCCAAGAGACCCAGTACTTC.

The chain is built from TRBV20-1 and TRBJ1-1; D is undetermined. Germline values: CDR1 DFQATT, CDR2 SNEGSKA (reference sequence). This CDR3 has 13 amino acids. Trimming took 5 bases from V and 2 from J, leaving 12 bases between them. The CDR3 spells CSAPTVLNTEAFF. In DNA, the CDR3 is TGCAGTGCTCCTACAGTACTTAACACTGAAGCTTTCTTT.

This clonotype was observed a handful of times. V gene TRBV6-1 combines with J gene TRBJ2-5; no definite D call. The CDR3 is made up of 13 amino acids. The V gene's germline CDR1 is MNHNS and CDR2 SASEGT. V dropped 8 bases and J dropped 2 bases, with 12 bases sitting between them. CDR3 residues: CASSMNRQETQYF. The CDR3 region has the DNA TGTGCCAGCTCTATGAACAGACAAGAGACCCAGTACTTC.

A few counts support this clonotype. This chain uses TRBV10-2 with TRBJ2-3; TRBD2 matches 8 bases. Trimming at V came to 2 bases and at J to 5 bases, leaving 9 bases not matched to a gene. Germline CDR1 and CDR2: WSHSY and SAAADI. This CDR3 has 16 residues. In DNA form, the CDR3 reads TGCGCCAGCAGTGAGCGGCGGGGGGCCACGGTAGATACGCAGTATTTT. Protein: CASSERRGATVDTQYF.

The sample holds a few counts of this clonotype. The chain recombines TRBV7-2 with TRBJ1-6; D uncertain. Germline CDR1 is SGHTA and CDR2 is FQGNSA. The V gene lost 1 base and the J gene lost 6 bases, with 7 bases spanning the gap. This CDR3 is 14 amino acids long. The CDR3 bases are TGTGCCAGCAGCTTAGAACCTCTTAATTCACCCCTCCACTTT. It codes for CASSLEPLNSPLHF.

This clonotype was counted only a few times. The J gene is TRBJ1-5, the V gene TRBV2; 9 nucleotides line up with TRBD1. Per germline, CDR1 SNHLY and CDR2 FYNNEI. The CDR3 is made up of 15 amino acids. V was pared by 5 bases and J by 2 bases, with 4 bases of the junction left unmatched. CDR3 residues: CASSQDRGGNQPQHF. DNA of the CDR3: TGTGCCAGCAGTCAGGACAGGGGCGGCAATCAGCCCCAGCATTTT.

In nucleotides, the CDR3 is TGTGCCACCAGTGATTTGGACAATGAGCAGTTCTTC. Amino acids: CATSDLDNEQFF. V usage is TRBV24-1 and J usage is TRBJ2-1; D gene uncertain. V was shortened by 0 bases and J by 5 bases, with 1 base between the two germline ends. Germline CDR1 and CDR2: KGHDR and SFDVKD. This CDR3 has 12 residues.

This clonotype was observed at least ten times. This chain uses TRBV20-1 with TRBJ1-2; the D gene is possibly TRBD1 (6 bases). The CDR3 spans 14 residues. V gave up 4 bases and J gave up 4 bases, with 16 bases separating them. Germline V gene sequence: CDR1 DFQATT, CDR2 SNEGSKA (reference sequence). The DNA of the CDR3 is TGCAGTGCTACCCAGACAGGTCGAGGCTATGGCTACACCTTC. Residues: CSATQTGRGYGYTF.